Shown below are 23 T cell receptor beta chains from a single sample sequenced in a study of blood T cell repertoires in COVID-19. The assay was immunoSEQ multiplex PCR, and TCRdb's table has in-frame clones only and misses some. The sample records about 98,000 clones, 70% to 85% being singletons. The sequenced sample was peripheral blood. Receptors originate from a man in his 70s with active or convalescent COVID-19.

This clone occurred once. The rearrangement joins TRBV11-2 to TRBJ2-7; perhaps TRBD1 as D (6 bases). Trimming took off 4 bases at V and 2 bases at J, with 12 bases between the two ends. The CDR3 runs 14 residues. From germline, CDR1 is SGHAT and CDR2 FQNNGV. The CDR3 spells CASSYRQVPYEQYF. CDR3 nucleotide sequence: TGTGCCAGCAGCTATCGACAGGTTCCCTACGAGCAGTACTTC.

The V gene is TRBV11-1, the J gene TRBJ2-3; D unclear. The germline V and J ends were trimmed by 4 bases and 6 bases, with 11 bases remaining between them. The length of the CDR3 is 13 residues. Germline values: CDR1 SGHAT, CDR2 FQDESV (reference sequence). CDR3 bases: TGTGCCAGCAGCTCTAGTCCACTGGATACGCAGTATTTT. It codes for CASSSSPLDTQYF.

The rearrangement uses TRBV27 and TRBJ2-7, with D tentatively TRBD1 (6 bases). Trimming left V 6 bases short and J 2 bases short, with 23 bases between. Germline V lookup: CDR1 MNHEY, CDR2 SMNVEV (reference sequence). The length of the CDR3 is 17 residues. CDR3 DNA: TGTGCCAGCAGAAGGGCAGGGGAGCCGACCTATCCCTACGAGCAGTACTTC. This codes for CASRRAGEPTYPYEQYF.

The chain uses TRBV6-5 and TRBJ1-2; 10 nucleotides align to TRBD1. The length of the CDR3 is 14 residues. Losses at the gene ends were 6 bases for V and 4 bases for J; bases not matched to a gene: 5. The germline gives CDR1 MNHEY, CDR2 SVGAGI. CDR3 DNA: TGTGCCAGCAGCCGGGACAGGGGACGCTATGGCTACACCTTC. As protein: CASSRDRGRYGYTF.

The rearrangement uses TRBV3-1 (or the pseudogene TRBV3-2) and TRBJ2-7; a possible D gene is TRBD2 (5 bases). The ends were cut back, 1 base at V and 7 bases at J, with 11 bases in the middle. Per the germline V gene, CDR1 is LGHDT and CDR2 is YNNKEL (reference sequence). The CDR3 extends over 13 amino acids. In DNA form, the CDR3 reads TGTGCCAGCAGCCAAGGCGTTCGGAGGGAGCAGTACTTC. It is translated as CASSQGVRREQYF.

The sample holds one count of this clone. The V and J genes are TRBV27 and TRBJ1-2; D remains ambiguous. V was trimmed by 5 bases and J by 8 bases, leaving 18 bases between them. The length of the CDR3 is 14 residues. Germline CDR1 MNHEY, CDR2 SMNVEV (reference sequence). Written as DNA, the CDR3 is TGTGCCAGCAGTCCCTTTTCGGACCGAGGGGGCTACACCTTC. It codes for CASSPFSDRGGYTF.

This clone has a count of ten or more. Different DNA sequences within this sample yield the same CDR3. The rearrangement uses TRBV29-1 and TRBJ1-5; the D gene is possibly TRBD1 (6 bases). The CDR3 loop spans 13 amino acids. Per the germline V gene, CDR1 is SQVTM and CDR2 is ANQGSEA. Trimming stripped 4 bases from V and 4 bases from J, with 11 bases between. CDR3 amino acids: CSVGKGVNQPQHF. CDR3 bases: TGCAGCGTTGGAAAGGGGGTGAATCAGCCCCAGCATTTT.

The J gene is TRBJ1-4, the V gene TRBV6-4, with 7 bases fitting TRBD1. There are 12 residues in the CDR3. Germline trimming cut 8 bases from V and 8 bases from J; bases unmatched to any gene: 5. CDR1 and CDR2 from the germline V gene are MRHNA and SNTAGT. DNA of the CDR3: TGTGCCAGCGAGGGACAGCTCGAAAAACTGTTTTTT. As protein: CASEGQLEKLFF.

This chain connects TRBV2 to TRBJ2-7, with 11 positions matching TRBD2. The germline V gene encodes CDR1 SNHLY and CDR2 FYNNEI. The junction had 4 bases not matched to a gene; V was cut back by 8 bases and J by 4 bases. The CDR3 covers 13 residues. This CDR3 is CASSTSGGYEQYF. CDR3 coding DNA: TGTGCCAGCTCTACTAGCGGGGGTTACGAGCAGTACTTC.

J is TRBJ2-1 and V is TRBV5-1; 8 bases match TRBD2. Germline CDR1 SGHRS, CDR2 YFSETQ. Trimming cost V 0 bases and J 0 bases; bases outside gene matches: 2. The CDR3 covers 16 residues. The CDR3 nucleotides read TGCGCCAGCAGCTTGGACAGCGGGGGCTCCTACAATGAGCAGTTCTTC. Translation gives CASSLDSGGSYNEQFF. Supplemented by reference TRBV5-1 and TRBJ2-1, the full variable domain reads KAGVTQTPRYLIKTRGQQVTLSCSPISGHRSVSWYQQTPGQGLQFLFEYFSETQRNKGNFPGRFSGRQFSNSRSEMNVSTLELGDSALYLCASSLDSGGSYNEQFFGPGTRLTVL.

This clone has a single count. The CDR3 protein is CASSHAPGAYNSPLHF. The CDR3 bases are TGTGCCAGCAGCCATGCCCCCGGGGCCTATAATTCACCCCTCCACTTT. V is TRBV3-1 (or the pseudogene TRBV3-2) and J is TRBJ1-6; D is undetermined. Per germline, CDR1 LGHDT and CDR2 YNNKEL (reference sequence). This CDR3 is 16 amino acids long. Trimming shortened V by 3 bases and J by 2 bases, and 11 bases separated the two germline ends.

The chain joins TRBV6-5 to TRBJ1-3; 7 nucleotides match TRBD1. V shed 4 bases and J 2 bases; nucleotides not matched to a gene: 2. Germline lookup yields CDR1 MNHEY and CDR2 SVGAGI. This CDR3 region has 14 residues. The CDR3 here is CASSFDRAGNTIYF. CDR3 coding DNA: TGTGCCAGCAGTTTCGACAGGGCTGGAAACACCATATATTTT.

V and J are TRBV10-3 and TRBJ1-2, with D possibly matching TRBD1 (5 bases). Looked up from germline, CDR1 is ENHRY and CDR2 is SYGVKD. Trimming shortened V by 3 bases and J by 3 bases, and 5 bases separated the two germline ends. The CDR3 consists of 12 residues. The CDR3 region is CAISEGDYGYTF. The CDR3 nucleotides are TGTGCCATCAGTGAAGGGGACTATGGCTACACCTTC.

The chain couples TRBV6-2 or TRBV6-3 to TRBJ2-5, with D tentatively TRBD2 (5 bases). Germline assignment: CDR1 MNHEY and CDR2 SVGEGT. The CDR3 contains 13 residues. Trimming left V 6 bases short and J 3 bases short, with 11 bases between. CDR3 residues: CASSSWGEETQYF. The CDR3 DNA reads TGTGCCAGCAGCAGTTGGGGAGAAGAGACCCAGTACTTC.

This clone has only one observation. The genes are TRBV13 and TRBJ2-3; D is perhaps TRBD1 (6 bases). CDR3 size: 16 residues. Between the trimmed V and J ends, which lost 3 bases and 2 bases, there was a span of 15 bases. Per the germline V gene, CDR1 is PRHDT and CDR2 is FYEKMQ (reference sequence). CDR3: CASSFPLAGVTDTQYF. The DNA for the CDR3 is TGTGCCAGCAGCTTCCCCCTCGCAGGGGTCACAGATACGCAGTATTTT. The whole variable domain, filled in from reference TRBV13 and TRBJ2-3, reads AAGVIQSPRHLIKEKRETATLKCYPIPRHDTVYWYQQGPGQDPQFLISFYEKMQSDKGSIPDRFSAQQFSDYHSELNMSSLELGDSALYFCASSFPLAGVTDTQYFGPGTRLTVL.

This chain links TRBV27 with TRBJ1-6; 7 nucleotides match TRBD1. J was trimmed by 5 bases and V by 8 bases; bases with no gene match: 6. The CDR3 is made up of 14 amino acids. Germline V gene lookup returns CDR1 MNHEY and CDR2 SMNVEV (reference sequence). CDR3 bases: TGTGCCAGCCGGGGACAGCCTGATAATTCACCCCTCCACTTT. Protein: CASRGQPDNSPLHF.

This sequence joins TRBV7-2 and TRBJ1-6; D call uncertain. Germline V lookup: CDR1 SGHTA, CDR2 FQGNSA. V gave up 1 base and J gave up 5 bases, with 12 bases separating them. The length of the CDR3 is 16 residues. The CDR3 nucleotides read TGTGCCAGCAGCTTAGGAGGCCCCGGCAATAATTCACCCCTCCACTTT. This sequence encodes CASSLGGPGNNSPLHF. The variable domain in full, completed from reference TRBV7-2 and TRBJ1-6, reads GAGVSQSPSNKVTEKGKDVELRCDPISGHTALYWYRQSLGQGLEFLIYFQGNSAPDKSGLPSDRFSAERTGGSVSTLTIQRTQQEDSAVYLCASSLGGPGNNSPLHFGNGTRLTVT.

The gene calls are TRBV7-2 and TRBJ2-7; D is possibly TRBD2 (5 bases). The CDR3 contains 16 residues. Trimming pared 5 bases from V and 5 bases from J, leaving 22 bases between. The germline V gene encodes CDR1 SGHTA and CDR2 FQGNSA. The CDR3 is CASSRGFARLANEQYF. For the CDR3, the DNA is TGTGCCAGCAGCAGAGGGTTTGCCAGACTGGCTAACGAGCAGTACTTC. The entire variable domain, with the rest obtained from reference TRBV7-2 and TRBJ2-7, is as follows: GAGVSQSPSNKVTEKGKDVELRCDPISGHTALYWYRQSLGQGLEFLIYFQGNSAPDKSGLPSDRFSAERTGGSVSTLTIQRTQQEDSAVYLCASSRGFARLANEQYFGPGTRLTVT.

Here the CDR3 reads CASGADRGSPLHF. The DNA for the CDR3 is TGTGCCAGCGGGGCCGACAGGGGGTCACCCCTCCACTTT. The V and J genes are TRBV6-5 and TRBJ1-6; TRBD1 matches 9 bases. CDR1 MNHEY and CDR2 SVGAGI come from the germline V gene. Unmatched junction bases numbered 6, after V lost 8 bases and J lost 10 bases. The CDR3 has 13 residues.

A single count supports this clone. CDR3 in DNA: TGCGCCAGCAGCTTGATGGGGCGGGGGGGCCAAGAGACCCAGTACTTC. It is translated as CASSLMGRGGQETQYF. The J gene is TRBJ2-5, the V gene TRBV5-1; 9 bases agree with TRBD2. Germline-derived CDR1 and CDR2 are SGHRS and YFSETQ. CDR3 length equals 16 residues. V dropped 1 base and J dropped 1; count of bases not matched to a gene: 5.

The genes are TRBV7-2 and TRBJ2-5, with D perhaps TRBD1 (7 bases). The CDR3 loop spans 15 amino acids. Per the germline V gene, CDR1 is SGHTA and CDR2 is FQGNSA. The ends were cut back, 5 bases at V and 10 bases at J, with 23 bases in the middle. The CDR3 spells CASSLIGGGQGGQYF. CDR3 coding DNA: TGTGCCAGCAGCCTTATCGGAGGGGGCCAAGGTGGCCAGTACTTC.

This chain uses TRBV7-9 with TRBJ2-5; D possibly corresponds to TRBD1 (5 bases). The ends were cut back, 6 bases at V and 3 bases at J, with 20 bases in the middle. The germline V gene has CDR1 SEHNR and CDR2 FQNEAQ (reference sequence). The CDR3 totals 16 residues. The CDR3 sequence: CASSRWLQLGEETQYF. The CDR3 DNA sequence: TGTGCCAGCAGTCGTTGGTTGCAGTTAGGGGAAGAGACCCAGTACTTC.

This sequence joins TRBV7-9 and TRBJ1-1; D possibly corresponds to TRBD1 (5 bases). CDR3 length equals 13 residues. In germline, CDR1 is SEHNR, CDR2 FQNEAQ (reference sequence). V gave up 6 bases and J gave up 5 bases, with 13 bases separating them. CDR3 DNA sequence: TGTGCCAGCAGTCCGGGGGGAAGGACTGAAGCTTTCTTT. Encoded protein: CASSPGGRTEAFF.